This TCR beta chain was captured in a study of CXCR3-negative and CXCR3-positive naive CD8 T cells. Whole-study findings and limits: With respect to TRBV-TRBJ usage, naive CXCR3-negative and CXCR3-positive cells were similar; memory differed. CXCR3-negative naive cells had less hydrophobic TRB CDR3s than did CXCR3-positive naive cells. Comparison of naive subsets found surface CD5 to be comparable, and TCR strength was inferred on the basis of TRB CDR3 properties. Cryopreserved cells showed partially decreased CXCR3 expression, and most assays used fresh PBMCs.

Each TRB cDNA library was prepared by 5' RACE (with UMI labels). TCRdb reanalyzed the 5' RACE reads, giving one entry per CDR3 protein sequence and no DNA. Its table records over 100,000 distinct CDR3 sequences. The germline V gene encodes CDR1 DFQATT and CDR2 SNEGSKA (reference sequence). CDR3 size: 16 residues. Notes on this clonotype: Its target is not known.

This TCR was sampled from a human donor in good health. Some clones in this sample may be carry-over from other donors' samples. This chain uses TRBV20-1 with TRBJ2-7; TCRdb calls TRBD2, which cannot be checked without DNA. The sequenced material came from naive CXCR3- CD8+ T cells from blood. The subset was: CD45RO-CCR7+CD27+CD95- naive CD8+ T cells lacking CXCR3 (TNR3-). CDR3 loop: CSASGDFTTYNYEQYF.